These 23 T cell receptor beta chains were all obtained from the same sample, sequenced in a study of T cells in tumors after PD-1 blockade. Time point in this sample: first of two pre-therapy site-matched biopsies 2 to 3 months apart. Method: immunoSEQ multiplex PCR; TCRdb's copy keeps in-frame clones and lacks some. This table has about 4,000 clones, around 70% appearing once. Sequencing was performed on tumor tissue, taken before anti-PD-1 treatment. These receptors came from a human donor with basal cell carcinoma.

Here the CDR3 DNA reads TGCGCCAGCAGCCTAGGACTAGCGGGGGAAGGCACCGGGGAGCTGTTTTTT. It yields the protein CASSLGLAGEGTGELFF. The chain joins TRBV4-1 to TRBJ2-2; 13 positions match TRBD2. CDR3 size: 17 residues. With V trimmed by 4 bases and J by 4 bases, 6 bases remained unmatched. CDR1 and CDR2 from the germline V gene are MGHRA and YSYEKL.

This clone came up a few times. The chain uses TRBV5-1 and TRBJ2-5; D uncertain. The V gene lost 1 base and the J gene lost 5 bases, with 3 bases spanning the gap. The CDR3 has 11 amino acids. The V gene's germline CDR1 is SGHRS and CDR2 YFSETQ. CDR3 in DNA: TGCGCCAGCAGCTTGAGGGAGACCCAGTACTTC. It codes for CASSLRETQYF.

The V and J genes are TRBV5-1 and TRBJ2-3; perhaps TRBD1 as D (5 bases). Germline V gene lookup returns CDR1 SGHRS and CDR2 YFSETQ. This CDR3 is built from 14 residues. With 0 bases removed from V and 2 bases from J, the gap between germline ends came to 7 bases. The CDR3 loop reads CASSLDRPTDTQYF. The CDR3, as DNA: TGCGCCAGCAGCTTGGACAGGCCCACAGATACGCAGTATTTT.

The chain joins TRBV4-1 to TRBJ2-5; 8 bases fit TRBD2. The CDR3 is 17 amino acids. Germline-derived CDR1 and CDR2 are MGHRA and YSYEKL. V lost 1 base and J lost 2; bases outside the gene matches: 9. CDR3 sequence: CASSQAARTSLQETQYF. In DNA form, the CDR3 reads TGCGCCAGCAGCCAAGCTGCGAGGACTAGCTTACAAGAGACCCAGTACTTC.

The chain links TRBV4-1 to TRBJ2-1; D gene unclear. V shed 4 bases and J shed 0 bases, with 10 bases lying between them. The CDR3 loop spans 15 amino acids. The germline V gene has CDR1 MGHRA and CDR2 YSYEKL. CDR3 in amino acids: CASSLAESSYNEQFF. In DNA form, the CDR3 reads TGCGCCAGCAGCCTCGCAGAAAGCTCCTACAATGAGCAGTTCTTC.

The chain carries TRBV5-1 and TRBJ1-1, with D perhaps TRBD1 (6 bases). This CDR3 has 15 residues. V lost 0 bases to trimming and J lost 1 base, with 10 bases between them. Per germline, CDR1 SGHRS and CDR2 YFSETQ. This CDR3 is CASSLELGANTEAFF. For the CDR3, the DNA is TGCGCCAGCAGCTTGGAGCTGGGGGCGAACACTGAAGCTTTCTTT. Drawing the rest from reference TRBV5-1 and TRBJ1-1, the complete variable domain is KAGVTQTPRYLIKTRGQQVTLSCSPISGHRSVSWYQQTPGQGLQFLFEYFSETQRNKGNFPGRFSGRQFSNSRSEMNVSTLELGDSALYLCASSLELGANTEAFFGQGTRLTVV.

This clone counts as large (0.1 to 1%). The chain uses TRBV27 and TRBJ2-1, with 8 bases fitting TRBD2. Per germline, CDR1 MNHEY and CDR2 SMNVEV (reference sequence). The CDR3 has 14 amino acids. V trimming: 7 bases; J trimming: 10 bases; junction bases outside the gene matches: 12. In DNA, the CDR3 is TGTGCCAGCACAACGGGGGGGGCTAAGAGCGAGCAGTTCTTC. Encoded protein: CASTTGGAKSEQFF.

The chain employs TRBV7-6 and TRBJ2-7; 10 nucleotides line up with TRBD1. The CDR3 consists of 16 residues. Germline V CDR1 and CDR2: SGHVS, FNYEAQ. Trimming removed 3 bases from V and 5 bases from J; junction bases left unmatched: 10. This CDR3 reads CASSFAGDRGKDEQYF. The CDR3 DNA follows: TGTGCCAGCAGCTTCGCCGGGGACAGGGGTAAGGACGAGCAGTACTTC.

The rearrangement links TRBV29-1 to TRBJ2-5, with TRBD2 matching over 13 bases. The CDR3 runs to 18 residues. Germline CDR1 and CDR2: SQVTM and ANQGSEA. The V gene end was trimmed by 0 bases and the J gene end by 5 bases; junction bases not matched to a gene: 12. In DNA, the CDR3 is TGCAGCGTTGAAGAGGGACTAGCGGGGCCCAGGCGTCGTGAGACCCAGTACTTC. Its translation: CSVEEGLAGPRRRETQYF.

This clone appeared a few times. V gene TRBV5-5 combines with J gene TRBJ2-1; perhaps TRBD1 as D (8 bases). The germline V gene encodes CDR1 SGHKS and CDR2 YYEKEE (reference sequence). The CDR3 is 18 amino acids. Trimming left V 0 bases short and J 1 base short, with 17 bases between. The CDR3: CASSLDRGGFRSYNEQFF. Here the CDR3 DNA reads TGTGCCAGCAGCTTGGACAGGGGGGGTTTTAGATCCTACAATGAGCAGTTCTTC.

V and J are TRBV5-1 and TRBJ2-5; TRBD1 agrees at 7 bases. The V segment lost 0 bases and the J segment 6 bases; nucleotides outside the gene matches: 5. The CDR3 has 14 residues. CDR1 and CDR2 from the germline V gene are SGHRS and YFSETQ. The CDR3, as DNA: TGCGCCAGCAGCTTGGAGGGGGCTGGGAAGACCCAGTACTTC. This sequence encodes CASSLEGAGKTQYF.

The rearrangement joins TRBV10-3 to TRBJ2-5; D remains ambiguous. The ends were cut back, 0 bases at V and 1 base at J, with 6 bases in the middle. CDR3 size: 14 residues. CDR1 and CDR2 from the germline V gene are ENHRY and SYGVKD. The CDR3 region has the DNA TGTGCCATCAGTGAGTCAACTTCCCAAGAGACCCAGTACTTC. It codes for CAISESTSQETQYF.

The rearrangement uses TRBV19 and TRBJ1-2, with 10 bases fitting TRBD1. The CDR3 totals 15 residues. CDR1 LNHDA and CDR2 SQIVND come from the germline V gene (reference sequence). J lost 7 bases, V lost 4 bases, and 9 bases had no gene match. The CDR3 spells CASSRIDRGRSGYTF. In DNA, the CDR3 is TGTGCCAGTAGTAGAATCGACAGGGGGCGAAGTGGCTACACCTTC. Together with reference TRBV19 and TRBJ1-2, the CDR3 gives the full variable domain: DGGITQSPKYLFRKEGQNVTLSCEQNLNHDAMYWYRQDPGQGLRLIYYSQIVNDFQKGDIAEGYSVSREKKESFPLTVTSAQKNPTAFYLCASSRIDRGRSGYTFGSGTRLTVV.

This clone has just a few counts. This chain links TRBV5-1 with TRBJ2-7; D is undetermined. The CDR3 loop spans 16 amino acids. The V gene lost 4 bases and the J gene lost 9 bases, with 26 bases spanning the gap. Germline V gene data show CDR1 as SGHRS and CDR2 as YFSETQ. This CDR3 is CASSPRNRDFASGQYF. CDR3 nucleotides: TGCGCCAGCAGCCCAAGGAACCGCGACTTCGCTAGTGGGCAGTACTTC.

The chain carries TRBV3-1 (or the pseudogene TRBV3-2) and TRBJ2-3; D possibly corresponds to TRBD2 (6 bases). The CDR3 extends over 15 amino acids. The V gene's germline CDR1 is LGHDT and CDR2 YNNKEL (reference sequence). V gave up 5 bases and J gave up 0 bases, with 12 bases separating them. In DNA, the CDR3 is TGTGCCAGCAGCGAGGGACTTTCTAGCACAGATACGCAGTATTTT. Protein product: CASSEGLSSTDTQYF.

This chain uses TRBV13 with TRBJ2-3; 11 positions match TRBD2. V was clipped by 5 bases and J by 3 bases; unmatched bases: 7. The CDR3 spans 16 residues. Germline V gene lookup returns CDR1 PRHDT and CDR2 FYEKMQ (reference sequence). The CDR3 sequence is CASSLTSGGPTDTQYF. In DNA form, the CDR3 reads TGTGCCAGCAGCCTAACTAGCGGGGGACCTACAGATACGCAGTATTTT.

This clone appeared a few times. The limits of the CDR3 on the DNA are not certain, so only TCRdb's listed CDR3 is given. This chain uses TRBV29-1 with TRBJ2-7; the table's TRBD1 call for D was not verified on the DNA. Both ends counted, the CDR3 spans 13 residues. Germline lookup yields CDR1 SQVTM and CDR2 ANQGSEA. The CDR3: CSVEVASGTGKSF.

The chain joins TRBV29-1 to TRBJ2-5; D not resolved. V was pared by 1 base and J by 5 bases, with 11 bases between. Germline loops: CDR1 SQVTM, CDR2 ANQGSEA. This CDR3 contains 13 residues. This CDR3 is CSVEGSEWETQYF. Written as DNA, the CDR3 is TGCAGCGTTGAAGGGTCAGAATGGGAGACCCAGTACTTC.

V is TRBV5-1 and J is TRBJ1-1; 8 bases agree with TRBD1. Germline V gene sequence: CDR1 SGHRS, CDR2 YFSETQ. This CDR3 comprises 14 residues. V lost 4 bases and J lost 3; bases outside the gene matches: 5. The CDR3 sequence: CASSRQQGDTEAFF. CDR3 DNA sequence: TGCGCCAGCAGCCGTCAACAGGGGGACACTGAAGCTTTCTTT.

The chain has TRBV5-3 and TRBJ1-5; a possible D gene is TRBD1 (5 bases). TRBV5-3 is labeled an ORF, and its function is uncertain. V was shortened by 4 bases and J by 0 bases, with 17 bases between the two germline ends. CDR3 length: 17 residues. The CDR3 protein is CARSLAWGVTSNQPQHF. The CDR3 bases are TGTGCCAGAAGCCTGGCATGGGGGGTGACTAGCAATCAGCCCCAGCATTTT.

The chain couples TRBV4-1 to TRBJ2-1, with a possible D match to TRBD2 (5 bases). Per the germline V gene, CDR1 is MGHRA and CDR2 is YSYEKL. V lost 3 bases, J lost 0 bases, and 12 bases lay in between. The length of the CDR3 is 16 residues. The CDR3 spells CASSQAVGSSYNEQFF. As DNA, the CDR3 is TGCGCCAGCAGCCAGGCGGTAGGGAGCTCCTACAATGAGCAGTTCTTC.

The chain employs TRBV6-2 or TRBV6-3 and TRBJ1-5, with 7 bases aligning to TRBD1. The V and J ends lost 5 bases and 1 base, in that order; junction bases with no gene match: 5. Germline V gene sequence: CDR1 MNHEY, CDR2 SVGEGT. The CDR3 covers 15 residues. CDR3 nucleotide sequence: TGTGCCAGCAGTCCCACAGGGGTGAGCAATCAGCCCCAGCATTTT. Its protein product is CASSPTGVSNQPQHF.

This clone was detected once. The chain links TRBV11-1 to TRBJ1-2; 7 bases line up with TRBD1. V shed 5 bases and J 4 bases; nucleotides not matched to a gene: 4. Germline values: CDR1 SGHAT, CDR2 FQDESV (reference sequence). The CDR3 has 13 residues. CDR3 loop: CASSTGQSYGYTF. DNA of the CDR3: TGTGCCAGCAGCACGGGACAGAGCTATGGCTACACCTTC.